These T cell receptor beta chains were read from a single sample in a study of blood T cell repertoires in COVID-19. The method was immunoSEQ multiplex PCR; TCRdb's version includes in-frame clones alone and lacks a portion of them. The sample records about 200,000 clones, 84% being singletons. Input material: peripheral blood. The receptors were sampled from a woman aged 45-65 years with active or convalescent COVID-19. Each CDR3 is given with its conserved first and last residue. D genes are given only for firm matches. The size of a clone is reported for some rows only, either as once, few or many, or as a class for expanded clones.

D	J	V	size	CDR3	DNA
-	TRBJ1-3	TRBV18	-	CASSPFGLDRSNSGNTIYF	TGTGCCAGCTCACCATTCGGACTTGACAGGTCTAACTCTGGAAACACCATATATTTT
-	TRBJ2-7	TRBV10-1	-	CASSDLYEQYF	TGCGCCAGCAGTGACCTTTACGAGCAGTACTTC
TRBD1	TRBJ1-2	TRBV6-4	-	CASRGLGQGANYGYTF	TGTGCCAGCAGGGGATTGGGACAGGGGGCCAACTATGGCTACACCTTC
TRBD2	TRBJ2-1	TRBV6-5	-	CASSYSGLAVNEQFF	TGTGCCAGCAGTTACTCGGGACTAGCGGTAAATGAGCAGTTCTTC
TRBD1	TRBJ1-1	TRBV5-6	-	CASSARTGGNVEAFF	TGTGCCAGCAGCGCAAGGACAGGGGGCAATGTTGAAGCTTTCTTT
-	TRBJ1-5	TRBV4-1	once	CASSQEGQVQPQHF	TGCGCCAGCAGCCAAGAGGGGCAGGTTCAGCCCCAGCATTTT
TRBD1	TRBJ1-4	TRBV2	-	CASKQDRYNEKLFF	TGTGCCAGCAAACAGGACAGGTATAATGAAAAACTGTTTTTT
-	TRBJ2-6	TRBV30	once	CAWSEWSSGANVLTF	TGTGCCTGGAGTGAATGGAGCTCTGGGGCCAACGTCCTGACTTTC
-	TRBJ1-2	TRBV6-5	-	CASSYSGTSYGYTF	TGTGCCAGCAGCTACAGCGGGACAAGCTATGGCTACACCTTC
-	TRBJ2-1	TRBV19	-	CASSIGQGPYNEQFF	TGTGCCAGTAGTATTGGGCAGGGCCCCTACAATGAGCAGTTCTTC
-	TRBJ2-1	TRBV13	-	CASSLSGRGSLGSEFF	TGTGCCAGCAGCTTGAGCGGCCGGGGAAGCCTGGGATCGGAGTTCTTC
-	TRBJ2-5	TRBV29-1	-	CSVGRAQETQYF	TGCAGCGTTGGGCGGGCTCAAGAGACCCAGTACTTC
TRBD1	TRBJ1-4	TRBV28	few	CASRAQGAIEKLFF	TGTGCCAGCAGGGCACAGGGGGCAATCGAAAAACTGTTTTTT
TRBD1	TRBJ2-5	TRBV5-6	-	CASNPGTAEETQYF	TGTGCCAGCAACCCCGGGACAGCTGAAGAGACCCAGTACTTC
TRBD2	TRBJ2-3	TRBV6-5	-	CASSPPGGKDTQYF	TGTGCCAGCAGTCCTCCCGGGGGGAAAGATACGCAGTATTTT
TRBD1	TRBJ1-1	TRBV18	-	CASSPGTGAMNTEAFF	TGTGCCAGCTCACCCGGGACAGGGGCGATGAACACTGAAGCTTTCTTT
-	TRBJ1-2	TRBV7-3	few	CASSREPRTDGYTF	TGTGCCAGCAGCCGAGAACCTCGGACAGACGGCTACACCTTC
TRBD1	TRBJ1-1	TRBV5-1	-	CASSLAIGTASLNTEAFF	TGCGCCAGCAGCTTGGCAATCGGGACAGCGTCCTTGAACACTGAAGCTTTCTTT
-	TRBJ1-5	TRBV5-1	once	CASSLYGDQPQHF	TGCGCCAGCAGCTTGTACGGTGATCAGCCCCAGCATTTT
-	TRBJ2-1	TRBV7-2	-	CASSLAGAYNEQFF	TGTGCCAGCAGCTTAGCGGGAGCTTACAATGAGCAGTTCTTC
TRBD1	TRBJ2-2	TRBV2	-	CASRGQGSTGELFF	TGTGCCAGCAGAGGACAGGGGAGCACCGGGGAGCTGTTTTTT
-	TRBJ1-2	TRBV5-4	-	CASSPNTAATYGYTF	TGTGCCAGCAGCCCGAATACAGCCGCTACTTATGGCTACACCTTC
-	TRBJ2-2	TRBV10-2	-	CASFPSRVRAGELFF	TGCGCCAGCTTCCCCTCCAGGGTTAGGGCCGGGGAGCTGTTTTTT
TRBD2	TRBJ2-1	TRBV18	-	CASSPYLAGLNEQFF	TGTGCCAGCTCACCCTATCTAGCGGGACTCAATGAGCAGTTCTTC
-	TRBJ1-5	TRBV28	-	CASRSGNQPQHF	TGTGCCAGCCGATCGGGCAATCAGCCCCAGCATTTT
-	TRBJ1-5	TRBV29-1	-	CSVSPMDSCRNQPQHF	TGCAGCGTTTCTCCCATGGACAGCTGTCGCAATCAGCCCCAGCATTTT
TRBD1	TRBJ1-5	TRBV5-6	-	CASSLRATGVSNQPQHF	TGTGCCAGCAGCCTGCGAGCCACAGGGGTAAGCAATCAGCCCCAGCATTTT
TRBD2	TRBJ2-2	TRBV19	-	CASSMVRGDTGELFF	TGTGCCAGTAGTATGGTACGGGGGGACACCGGGGAGCTGTTTTTT
-	TRBJ1-5	TRBV19	-	CASTETHSNQPQHF	TGTGCCAGTACAGAAACCCATAGCAATCAGCCCCAGCATTTT
-	TRBJ1-6	TRBV7-9	-	CASSHEGGYSPLHF	TGTGCCAGCAGCCACGAAGGGGGTTATTCACCCCTCCACTTT
TRBD1	TRBJ1-2	TRBV28	-	CASSLRTGHYGYTF	TGTGCCAGCAGCCTCAGGACAGGACACTATGGCTACACCTTC
TRBD2	TRBJ2-3	TRBV7-3	few	CASSLNPGGGPDTQYF	TGTGCCAGCAGCTTAAACCCTGGGGGAGGGCCAGATACGCAGTATTTT
-	TRBJ1-6	TRBV28	-	CASSPSRGGNSPLHF	TGTGCCAGCAGTCCCTCCCGTGGCGGCAATTCACCCCTCCACTTT
TRBD1	TRBJ2-7	TRBV7-9	-	CASSYSGTAYEQYF	TGTGCCAGCAGCTACTCCGGGACAGCCTACGAGCAGTACTTC
TRBD1	TRBJ1-6	TRBV27	-	CASSIGQGASPLHF	TGTGCCAGCAGTATCGGACAGGGGGCTTCACCCCTCCACTTT
TRBD2	TRBJ2-5	TRBV7-9	-	CASSFGGGVTETQYF	TGTGCCAGCAGCTTTGGGGGAGGGGTGACGGAGACCCAGTACTTC
-	TRBJ2-2	TRBV5-4	-	CASSLVSRIPGELFF	TGTGCCAGCAGCTTGGTCTCTAGAATCCCCGGGGAGCTGTTTTTT
-	TRBJ2-7	TRBV3-1/TRBV3-2	-	CASSQEVGADPYEQYF	TGTGCCAGCAGCCAAGAAGTCGGAGCGGACCCCTACGAGCAGTACTTC
-	TRBJ2-1	TRBV6-5	-	CASSYSPGNNEQFF	TGTGCCAGCAGTTACTCGCCGGGGAACAATGAGCAGTTCTTC
-	TRBJ2-1	TRBV7-3	-	CASSLLTHNEQFF	TGTGCCAGCAGCTTATTGACTCACAATGAGCAGTTCTTC
TRBD2	TRBJ2-1	TRBV4-1	-	CASRAGSSYNEQFF	TGCGCCAGCCGAGCGGGGAGCTCCTACAATGAGCAGTTCTTC
-	TRBJ1-4	TRBV5-1	-	CASSPPGGANEKLFF	TGCGCCAGCAGTCCCCCCGGGGGGGCCAATGAAAAACTGTTTTTT
-	TRBJ1-1	TRBV6-5	once	CASIRQANTEAFF	TGTGCCAGCATAAGACAGGCGAACACTGAAGCTTTCTTT
-	TRBJ2-7	TRBV5-4	once	CASSLGTRRNEQYF	TGTGCCAGCAGCTTGGGGACTCGGCGGAACGAGCAGTACTTC
TRBD1	TRBJ1-1	TRBV11-2	-	CASSSYRGSAIIEAFF	TGTGCCAGCAGCTCATACAGGGGATCGGCGATCATTGAAGCTTTCTTT
TRBD1	TRBJ1-2	TRBV28	-	CASSRPTGGSRGYTF	TGTGCCAGCAGTCGCCCGACAGGGGGGTCGCGTGGCTACACCTTC
-	TRBJ2-1	TRBV19	-	CASSSSADWLEQFF	TGTGCCAGTAGTTCGTCTGCGGACTGGCTGGAGCAGTTCTTC
TRBD1	TRBJ1-4	TRBV5-4	-	CASSPSGTGGGKLFF	TGTGCCAGCAGCCCCTCCGGGACAGGGGGAGGAAAACTGTTTTTT
-	TRBJ1-2	TRBV19	-	CASSPRHNSNYGYTF	TGTGCCAGTAGTCCCCGACACAATTCTAACTATGGCTACACCTTC
-	TRBJ1-1	TRBV10-2	-	CASSADTMNTEAFF	TGCGCCAGCAGTGCAGACACGATGAACACTGAAGCTTTCTTT
-	TRBJ1-1	TRBV5-3	-	CAAGLNTEAFF	TGTGCCGCGGGGTTGAACACTGAAGCTTTCTTT